This T cell receptor beta chain is drawn from a study of CD8+ T cells in alopecia areata. Study-wide results and limits: Amid tofacitinib therapy, many expanded lesional clones stayed present in scalp and blood.

Comments on this clone: The target antigen is unknown.

The CDR3 has 17 amino acids. CDR1 is SGDLS, CDR2 YYNGEE, per germline. V lost 0 bases and J 4 bases, leaving 19 bases between the germline ends. Following RNA extraction, reverse transcription yielded cDNA that acted as the sequencing template. Only in-frame clones appear in the TCRdb table, and some are missing; sequencing was by immunoSEQ multiplex PCR. Of around 140,000 clones in the sample, roughly 52% were seen once. Sample treatment: oral pan-JAK inhibitor, 5-10 mg twice daily. The V gene is TRBV9, the J gene TRBJ1-1; no definite D call. This clonotype was obtained from a human donor with alopecia areata. The sample was CD8+ T cells sorted from blood, taken at week 4, from a patient treated with tofacitinib. In nucleotides, the CDR3 is TGTGCCAGCAGCGTAGGTTATAAGGGCCCACCGAGCACTGAAGCTTTCTTT. It is translated as CASSVGYKGPPSTEAFF.